Shown below are 23 T cell receptor beta chains from a single sample sequenced in a study of blood T cell repertoires in COVID-19. Here immunoSEQ multiplex PCR was the method, and the copy in TCRdb shows in-frame clones only, minus some. The sample contains some 190,000 clones, around 80% of which appear only once. The sequenced sample was peripheral blood. The receptors come from a human donor in a cohort sampled during active COVID-19.

This chain joins TRBV20-1 and TRBJ1-3, with a tentative D call TRBD1 (5 bases). Between the trimmed V and J ends, which lost 6 bases and 3 bases, there was a span of 27 bases. The CDR3 is 18 residues long. The V gene's germline CDR1 is DFQATT and CDR2 SNEGSKA (reference sequence). The CDR3 sequence: CSASPGLDYHPSGNTIYF. In DNA form, the CDR3 reads TGCAGTGCCAGTCCGGGACTAGACTACCATCCTAGTGGAAACACCATATATTTT.

J is TRBJ1-5 and V is TRBV19; TRBD1 matches at 8 bases. Looked up from germline, CDR1 is LNHDA and CDR2 is SQIVND (reference sequence). This CDR3 has 16 amino acids. V dropped 3 bases and J dropped 6; count of bases not matched to a gene: 10. CDR3 DNA sequence: TGTGCCAGTAGTATTTTTGGGACAGGATCGCGTCAGCCCCAGCATTTT. It encodes CASSIFGTGSRQPQHF.

V is TRBV2 and J is TRBJ2-5, with a weak D call TRBD1 (5 bases). This CDR3 comprises 15 residues. With 3 bases removed from V and 4 bases from J, the gap between germline ends came to 15 bases. CDR1 SNHLY and CDR2 FYNNEI come from the germline V gene. The CDR3 protein is CASSDGALVSETQYF. For the CDR3, the DNA is TGTGCCAGCAGTGATGGGGCTTTAGTCTCAGAGACCCAGTACTTC. The full variable domain, completed using reference TRBV2 and TRBJ2-5, is EPEVTQTPSHQVTQMGQEVILRCVPISNHLYFYWYRQILGQKVEFLVSFYNNEISEKSEIFDDQFSVERPDGSNFTLKIRSTKLEDSAMYFCASSDGALVSETQYFGPGTRLLVL.

The chain is built from TRBV6-1 and TRBJ1-3; D not certain. Trimming removed 3 bases from V and 5 bases from J, with 14 bases in between. Germline lookup yields CDR1 MNHNS and CDR2 SASEGT. This CDR3 is 15 amino acids long. The CDR3 protein is CASSDSPRSRNTIYF. CDR3 bases: TGTGCCAGCAGTGATTCACCTCGGTCTAGAAACACCATATATTTT.

The chain carries TRBV28 and TRBJ1-1, with 8 bases lining up with TRBD1. Germline CDR1 is MDHEN and CDR2 is SYDVKM. This CDR3 has 16 amino acids. V gave up 6 bases and J gave up 4 bases; unmatched junction bases: 13. The CDR3 spells CASSTGGLGYGTEAFF. The DNA of the CDR3 is TGTGCCAGCAGCACAGGGGGGCTTGGGTATGGCACTGAAGCTTTCTTT. Full variable domain (outside the CDR3, taken from reference TRBV28 and TRBJ1-1): DVKVTQSSRYLVKRTGEKVFLECVQDMDHENMFWYRQDPGLGLRLIYFSYDVKMKEKGDIPEGYSVSREKKERFSLILESASTNQTSMYLCASSTGGLGYGTEAFFGQGTRLTVV.

This clone was detected a few times. This chain connects TRBV7-2 to TRBJ1-1; no firm D call. There are 13 residues in the CDR3. Per the germline V gene, CDR1 is SGHTA and CDR2 is FQGNSA. V lost 3 bases and J 4 bases, leaving 9 bases between the germline ends. This CDR3 is CASSFSLATEAFF. CDR3 nucleotides: TGTGCCAGCAGCTTTTCGTTAGCCACTGAAGCTTTCTTT. The whole variable domain, filled in from reference TRBV7-2 and TRBJ1-1, reads GAGVSQSPSNKVTEKGKDVELRCDPISGHTALYWYRQSLGQGLEFLIYFQGNSAPDKSGLPSDRFSAERTGGSVSTLTIQRTQQEDSAVYLCASSFSLATEAFFGQGTRLTVV.

This rearrangement joins TRBV27 to TRBJ1-4; TRBD1 agrees at 7 bases. The CDR3 consists of 14 residues. The germline CDR1 and CDR2 sequences are MNHEY and SMNVEV (reference sequence). Trimming at V came to 4 bases and at J to 7 bases, leaving 6 bases not matched to a gene. CDR3 residues: CASSSGQSSEKLFF. For the CDR3, the DNA is TGTGCCAGCAGTTCGGGACAGTCGAGTGAAAAACTGTTTTTT. The full variable domain, in which reference TRBV27 and TRBJ1-4 provide the parts outside the CDR3, is EAQVTQNPRYLITVTGKKLTVTCSQNMNHEYMSWYRQDPGLGLRQIYYSMNVEVTDKGDVPEGYKVSRKEKRNFPLILESPSPNQTSLYFCASSSGQSSEKLFFGSGTQLSVL.

The chain is built from TRBV18 and TRBJ2-5; no clear D. CDR1 and CDR2 from the germline V gene are KGHSH and LQKENI. The ends were cut back, 3 bases at V and 5 bases at J, with 10 bases in the middle. The CDR3 loop spans 13 amino acids. The DNA for the CDR3 is TGTGCCAGCTCACCGGCCGGGTTGGAGACCCAGTACTTC. Protein product: CASSPAGLETQYF.

This clone turned up a few times. The chain uses TRBV12-3 or TRBV12-4 and TRBJ1-1; D remains unclear. The V end was cut by 3 bases, the J end by 6 bases, with 11 bases between. This CDR3 has 13 amino acids. This chain's CDR3 is CASSLHGVAEAFF. The CDR3 region has the DNA TGTGCCAGCAGTTTGCACGGGGTCGCTGAAGCTTTCTTT.

The V and J genes are TRBV18 and TRBJ2-1; 9 bases map to TRBD2. Germline CDR1 and CDR2: KGHSH and LQKENI. The CDR3 spans 15 residues. The V gene end was trimmed by 3 bases and the J gene end by 5 bases; junction bases not matched to a gene: 5. The CDR3 bases are TGTGCCAGCTCACCCGGACTAGCGAGGGACAATGAGCAGTTCTTC. As protein: CASSPGLARDNEQFF.

This chain connects TRBV7-2 to TRBJ2-3; D gene uncertain. Germline-derived CDR1 and CDR2 are SGHTA and FQGNSA. CDR3 length: 15 residues. Trimming stripped 0 bases from V and 2 bases from J, with 9 bases between. In DNA form, the CDR3 reads TGTGCCAGCAGCTTAGCGCACATATACACAGATACGCAGTATTTT. Translation: CASSLAHIYTDTQYF. Based on the CDR3 plus reference TRBV7-2 and TRBJ2-3, the full variable domain is GAGVSQSPSNKVTEKGKDVELRCDPISGHTALYWYRQSLGQGLEFLIYFQGNSAPDKSGLPSDRFSAERTGGSVSTLTIQRTQQEDSAVYLCASSLAHIYTDTQYFGPGTRLTVL.

The chain carries TRBV11-2 and TRBJ2-5; 7 nucleotides match TRBD1. This CDR3 has 15 residues. Germline values: CDR1 SGHAT, CDR2 FQNNGV. V lost 5 bases, J lost 2 bases, and 8 bases stayed unmatched. CDR3 sequence (DNA): TGTGCCAGCAGCACCTGGGACAGAGGGCAAGAGACCCAGTACTTC. Translation gives CASSTWDRGQETQYF.

The table lists this clone with a count of one. The V and J genes are TRBV12-3 or TRBV12-4 and TRBJ1-3; D not resolved. The length of the CDR3 is 13 residues. V was pared by 3 bases and J by 4 bases, with 7 bases between. CDR3 in DNA: TGTGCCAGCAGTTTCTTCCAGGGAAACACCATATATTTT. This translates into CASSFFQGNTIYF.

This sequence joins TRBV19 and TRBJ2-1; 9 bases match TRBD2. The J segment lost 0 bases and the V segment lost 5 bases, leaving 5 bases of the junction unmatched. This CDR3 has 16 amino acids. Germline V gene lookup returns CDR1 LNHDA and CDR2 SQIVND (reference sequence). In nucleotides, the CDR3 is TGTGCCAGTAGTTTGGGACTAGCCCGCTCCTACAATGAGCAGTTCTTC. This sequence encodes CASSLGLARSYNEQFF.

This clone was counted a few times. The gene calls are TRBV2 and TRBJ1-1; D is undetermined. The V and J ends lost 9 bases and 8 bases respectively, with 13 bases between them. Germline V gives CDR1 SNHLY, CDR2 FYNNEI. CDR3 length: 11 amino acids. The CDR3 DNA reads TGTGCCAGTACCCGTAGTTCAGAAGCTTTCTTT. It is translated as CASTRSSEAFF.

V and J are TRBV6-1 and TRBJ1-1; D may be TRBD1 (5 bases). The CDR3 covers 13 residues. Per germline, CDR1 MNHNS and CDR2 SASEGT. Trimming took 2 bases from V and 5 from J, leaving 9 bases between them. CDR3 nucleotides: TGTGCCAGCAGTGAATCCAGGGTTACTGAAGCTTTCTTT. Encoded protein: CASSESRVTEAFF.

This clone came up a few times. The chain's CDR3 is CASRLAGGPVAGELFF. The DNA for the CDR3 is TGTGCCAGTAGGCTAGCGGGGGGCCCGGTAGCCGGGGAGCTGTTTTTT. This chain links TRBV19 with TRBJ2-2; 11 nucleotides align to TRBD2. This CDR3 has 16 residues. Losses at the gene ends were 6 bases for V and 6 bases for J; bases not matched to a gene: 9. Looked up from germline, CDR1 is LNHDA and CDR2 is SQIVND (reference sequence).

V usage is TRBV6-5 and J usage is TRBJ2-2; TRBD1 might be the D (5 bases). Germline values: CDR1 MNHEY, CDR2 SVGAGI. The V end was cut by 6 bases, the J end by 4 bases, with 9 bases between. The CDR3 has 13 residues. In DNA, the CDR3 is TGTGCCAGCAGACAGGCAAGCACCGGGGAGCTGTTTTTT. Amino acid sequence: CASRQASTGELFF.

This CDR3 is CASSFDTFTEAFF. The CDR3 DNA follows: TGTGCCAGCAGCTTTGACACTTTCACTGAAGCTTTCTTT. The chain links TRBV7-3 to TRBJ1-1; D remains unclear. Germline loops: CDR1 SGHTA, CDR2 FQGTGA. The CDR3 is 13 amino acids. Trimming shortened V by 3 bases and J by 4 bases, and 9 bases separated the two germline ends.

V is TRBV2 and J is TRBJ2-7; 11 bases match TRBD1. V lost 8 bases to trimming and J lost 4 bases; unmatched junction nucleotides: 10. CDR3 size: 15 residues. The germline CDR1 and CDR2 sequences are SNHLY and FYNNEI. CDR3 DNA: TGTGCCAGCGGAAGAGGACAGGGGGCATCGTACGAGCAGTACGTC. As protein: CASGRGQGASYEQYV.

The genes are TRBV29-1 and TRBJ2-1; a possible D gene is TRBD1 (5 bases). The V end was cut by 4 bases, the J end by 5 bases, with 12 bases between. Germline CDR1 SQVTM, CDR2 ANQGSEA. This CDR3 contains 13 residues. The CDR3 loop is CSVALTEDNEQFF. The CDR3 DNA sequence: TGCAGCGTTGCCCTGACAGAGGACAATGAGCAGTTCTTC.

The CDR3, as DNA: TGCGCCAGCAGTCAGGGTGACCGAGACCAAGAGACCCAGTACTTC. Protein: CASSQGDRDQETQYF. The rearrangement links TRBV4-1 to TRBJ2-5; maybe TRBD1 (5 bases). The CDR3 consists of 15 residues. Looked up from germline, CDR1 is MGHRA and CDR2 is YSYEKL. Between the trimmed V and J ends, which lost 6 bases and 0 bases, there was a span of 14 bases.

J is TRBJ1-6 and V is TRBV11-2, with D hard to call. CDR3 size: 13 residues. V lost 0 bases to trimming and J lost 8 bases, with 5 bases between them. Germline V CDR1 and CDR2: SGHAT, FQNNGV. The CDR3 DNA follows: TGTGCCAGCAGCTTAGAGCGGTATTCACCCCTCCACTTT. Its protein product is CASSLERYSPLHF.